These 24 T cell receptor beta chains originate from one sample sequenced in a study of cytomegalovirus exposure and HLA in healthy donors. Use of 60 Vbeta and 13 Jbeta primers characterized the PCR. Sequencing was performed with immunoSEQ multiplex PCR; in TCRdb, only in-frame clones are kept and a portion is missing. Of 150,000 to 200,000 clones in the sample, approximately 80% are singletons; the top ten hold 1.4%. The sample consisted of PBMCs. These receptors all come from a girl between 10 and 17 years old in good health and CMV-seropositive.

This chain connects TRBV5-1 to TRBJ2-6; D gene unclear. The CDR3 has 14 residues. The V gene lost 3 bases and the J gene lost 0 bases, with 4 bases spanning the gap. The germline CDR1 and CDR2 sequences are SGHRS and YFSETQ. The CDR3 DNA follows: TGCGCCAGCAGCTACTACTCTGGGGCCAACGTCCTGACTTTC. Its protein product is CASSYYSGANVLTF.

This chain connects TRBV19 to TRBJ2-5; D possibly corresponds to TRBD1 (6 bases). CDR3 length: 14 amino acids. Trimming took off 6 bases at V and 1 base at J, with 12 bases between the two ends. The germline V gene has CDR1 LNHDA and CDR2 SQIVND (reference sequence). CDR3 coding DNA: TGTGCCAGTAGCAGGGGACGGACCCAAGAGACCCAGTACTTC. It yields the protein CASSRGRTQETQYF.

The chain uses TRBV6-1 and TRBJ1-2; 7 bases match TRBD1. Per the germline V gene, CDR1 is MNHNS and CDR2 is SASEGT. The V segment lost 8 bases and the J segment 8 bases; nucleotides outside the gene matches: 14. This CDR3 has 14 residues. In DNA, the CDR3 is TGTGCCAGCGAAATAAACAGGGGCGTGGGGGGCTACACCTTC. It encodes CASEINRGVGGYTF.

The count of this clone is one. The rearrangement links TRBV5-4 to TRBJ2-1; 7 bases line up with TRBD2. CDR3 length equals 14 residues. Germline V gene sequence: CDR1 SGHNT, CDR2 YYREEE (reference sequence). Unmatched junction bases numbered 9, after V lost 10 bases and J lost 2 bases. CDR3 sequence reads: CAYVGGSAYNEQFF. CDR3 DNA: TGTGCCTACGTCGGCGGGAGCGCCTACAATGAGCAGTTCTTC.

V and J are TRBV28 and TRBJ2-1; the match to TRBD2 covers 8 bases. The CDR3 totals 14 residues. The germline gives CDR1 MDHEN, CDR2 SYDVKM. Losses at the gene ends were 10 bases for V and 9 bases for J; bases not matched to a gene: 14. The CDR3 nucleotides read TGTGCCACTCACCGGGAGGGCCTCTTATTTGAGCAGTTCTTC. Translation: CATHREGLLFEQFF.

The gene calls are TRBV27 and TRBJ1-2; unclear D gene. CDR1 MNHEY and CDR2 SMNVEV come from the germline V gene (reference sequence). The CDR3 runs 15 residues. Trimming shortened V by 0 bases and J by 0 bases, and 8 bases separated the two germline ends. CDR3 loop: CASSLSIAANYGYTF. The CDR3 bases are TGTGCCAGCAGTTTATCGATCGCAGCTAACTATGGCTACACCTTC.

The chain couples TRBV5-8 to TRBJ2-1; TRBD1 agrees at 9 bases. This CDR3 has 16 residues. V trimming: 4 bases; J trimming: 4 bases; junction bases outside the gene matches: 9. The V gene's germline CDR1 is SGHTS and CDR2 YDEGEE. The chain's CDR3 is CASSRIRQGGYNEQFF. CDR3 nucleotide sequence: TGTGCCAGCAGCCGAATCCGACAGGGGGGTTACAATGAGCAGTTCTTC.

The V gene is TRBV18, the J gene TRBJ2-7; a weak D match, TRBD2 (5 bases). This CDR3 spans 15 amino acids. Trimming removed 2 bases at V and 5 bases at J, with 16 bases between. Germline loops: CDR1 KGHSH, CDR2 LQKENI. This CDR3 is CASSPSLGVSNEQYF. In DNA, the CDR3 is TGTGCCAGCTCACCATCCCTCGGGGTGTCCAACGAGCAGTACTTC.

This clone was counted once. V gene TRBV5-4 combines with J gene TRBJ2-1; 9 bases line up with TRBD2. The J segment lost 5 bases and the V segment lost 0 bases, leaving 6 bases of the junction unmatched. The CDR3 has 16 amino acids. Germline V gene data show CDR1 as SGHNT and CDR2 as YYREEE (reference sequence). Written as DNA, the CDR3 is TGTGCCAGCAGCTTGGAACCAGCGGGAGGACACAATGAGCAGTTCTTC. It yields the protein CASSLEPAGGHNEQFF.

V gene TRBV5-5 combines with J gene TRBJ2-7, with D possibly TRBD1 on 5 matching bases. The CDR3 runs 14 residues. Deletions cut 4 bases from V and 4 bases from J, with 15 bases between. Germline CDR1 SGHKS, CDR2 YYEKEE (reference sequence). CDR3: CASSPMGSGYEQYF. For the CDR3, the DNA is TGTGCCAGCAGCCCAATGGGATCAGGGTACGAGCAGTACTTC.

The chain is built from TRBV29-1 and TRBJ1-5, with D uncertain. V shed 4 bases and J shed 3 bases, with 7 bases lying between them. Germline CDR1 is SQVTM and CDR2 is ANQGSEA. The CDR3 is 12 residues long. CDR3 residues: CSVAGINQPQHF. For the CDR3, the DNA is TGCAGCGTTGCGGGGATCAATCAGCCCCAGCATTTT.

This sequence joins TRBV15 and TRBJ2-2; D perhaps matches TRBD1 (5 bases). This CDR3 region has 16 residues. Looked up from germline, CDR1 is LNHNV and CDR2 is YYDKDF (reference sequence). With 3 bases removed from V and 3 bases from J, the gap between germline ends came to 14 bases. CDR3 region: CATSSTGLRHTGELFF. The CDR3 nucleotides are TGTGCCACCAGCAGTACAGGTCTGAGGCACACCGGGGAGCTGTTTTTT.

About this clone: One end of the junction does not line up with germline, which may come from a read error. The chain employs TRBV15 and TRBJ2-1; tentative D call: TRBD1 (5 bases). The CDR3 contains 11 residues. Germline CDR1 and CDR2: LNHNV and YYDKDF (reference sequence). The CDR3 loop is CATSRDVTAVF. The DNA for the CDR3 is TGTGCCACCAGCAGAGATGTGACAGCCGTCTTC.

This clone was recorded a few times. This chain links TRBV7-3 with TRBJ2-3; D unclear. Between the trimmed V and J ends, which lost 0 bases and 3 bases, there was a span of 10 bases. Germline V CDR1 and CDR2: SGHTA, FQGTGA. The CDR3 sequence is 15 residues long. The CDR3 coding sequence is TGTGCCAGCAGCTTAACTGGAGAGGTAACAGATACGCAGTATTTT. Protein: CASSLTGEVTDTQYF. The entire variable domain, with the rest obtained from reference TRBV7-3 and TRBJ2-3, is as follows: GAGVSQTPSNKVTEKGKYVELRCDPISGHTALYWYRQSLGQGPEFLIYFQGTGAADDSGLPNDRFFAVRPEGSVSTLKIQRTERGDSAVYLCASSLTGEVTDTQYFGPGTRLTVL.

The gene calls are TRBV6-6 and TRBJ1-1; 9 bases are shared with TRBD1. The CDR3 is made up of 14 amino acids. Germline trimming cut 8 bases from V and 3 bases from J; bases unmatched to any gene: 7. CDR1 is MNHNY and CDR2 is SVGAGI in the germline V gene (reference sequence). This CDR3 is CASGDRVADTEAFF. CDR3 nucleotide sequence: TGTGCCAGCGGGGACAGGGTTGCGGACACTGAAGCTTTCTTT.

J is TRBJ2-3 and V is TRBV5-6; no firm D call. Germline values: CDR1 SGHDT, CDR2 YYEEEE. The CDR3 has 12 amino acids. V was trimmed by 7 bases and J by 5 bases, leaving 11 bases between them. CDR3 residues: CASLYRGDTQYF. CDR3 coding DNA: TGTGCCAGCCTGTATAGAGGAGATACGCAGTATTTT. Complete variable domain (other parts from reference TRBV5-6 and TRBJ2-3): DAGVTQSPTHLIKTRGQQVTLRCSPKSGHDTVSWYQQALGQGPQFIFQYYEEEERQRGNFPDRFSGHQFPNYSSELNVNALLLGDSALYLCASLYRGDTQYFGPGTRLTVL.

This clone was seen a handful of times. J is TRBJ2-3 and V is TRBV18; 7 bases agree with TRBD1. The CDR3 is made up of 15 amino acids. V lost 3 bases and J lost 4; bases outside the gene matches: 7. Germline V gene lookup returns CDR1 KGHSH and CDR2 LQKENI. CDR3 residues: CASSPGFTGADTQYF. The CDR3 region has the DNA TGTGCCAGCTCACCGGGCTTCACAGGGGCAGATACGCAGTATTTT. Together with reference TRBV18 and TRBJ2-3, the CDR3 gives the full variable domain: NAGVMQNPRHLVRRRGQEARLRCSPMKGHSHVYWYRQLPEEGLKFMVYLQKENIIDESGMPKERFSAEFPKEGPSILRIQQVVRGDSAAYFCASSPGFTGADTQYFGPGTRLTVL.

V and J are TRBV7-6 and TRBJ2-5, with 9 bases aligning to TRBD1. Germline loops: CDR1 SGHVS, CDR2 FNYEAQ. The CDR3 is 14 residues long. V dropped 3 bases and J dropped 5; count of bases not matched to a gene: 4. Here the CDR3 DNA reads TGTGCCAGCAGCTTGGGGACAGGGACCGAGACCCAGTACTTC. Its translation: CASSLGTGTETQYF.

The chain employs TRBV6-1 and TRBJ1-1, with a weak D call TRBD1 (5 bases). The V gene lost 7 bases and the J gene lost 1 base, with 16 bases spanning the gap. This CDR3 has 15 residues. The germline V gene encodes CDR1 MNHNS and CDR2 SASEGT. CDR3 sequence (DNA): TGTGCCAGCATCCGAAGAAGACAGCCGAACACTGAAGCTTTCTTT. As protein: CASIRRRQPNTEAFF.

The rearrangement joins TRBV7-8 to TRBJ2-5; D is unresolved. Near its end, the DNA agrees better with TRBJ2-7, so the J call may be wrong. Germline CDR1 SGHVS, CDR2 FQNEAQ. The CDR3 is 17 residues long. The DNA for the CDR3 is TGTGCCAGCAGCTTATTACCCCTGAACACTATAACCTACGAGCAGTACTTC. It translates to CASSLLPLNTITYEQYF.

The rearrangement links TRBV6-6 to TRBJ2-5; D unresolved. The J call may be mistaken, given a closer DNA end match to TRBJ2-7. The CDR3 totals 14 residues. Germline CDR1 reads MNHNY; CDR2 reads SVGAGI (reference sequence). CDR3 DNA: TGTGCCAGCAGTTACTCATTTGAGAGCTACGAGCAGTACTTC. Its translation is CASSYSFESYEQYF.

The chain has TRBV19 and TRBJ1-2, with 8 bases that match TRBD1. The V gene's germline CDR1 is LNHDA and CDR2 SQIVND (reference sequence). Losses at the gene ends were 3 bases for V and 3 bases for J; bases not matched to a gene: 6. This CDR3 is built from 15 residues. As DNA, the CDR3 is TGTGCCAGTAGTATGGGGGACAGGAGCTACTATGGCTACACCTTC. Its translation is CASSMGDRSYYGYTF.

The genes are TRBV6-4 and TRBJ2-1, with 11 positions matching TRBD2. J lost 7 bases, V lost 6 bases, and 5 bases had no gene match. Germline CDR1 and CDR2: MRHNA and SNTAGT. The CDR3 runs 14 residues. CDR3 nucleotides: TGTGCCAGCAGCCGGACTAGCGGGCCTAATGAGCAGTTCTTC. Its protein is CASSRTSGPNEQFF.

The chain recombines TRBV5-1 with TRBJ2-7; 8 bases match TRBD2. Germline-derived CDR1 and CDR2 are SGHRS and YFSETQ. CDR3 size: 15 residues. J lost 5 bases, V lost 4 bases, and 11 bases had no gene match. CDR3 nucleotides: TGCGCCAGCAGCCCCAGGACAGCGGGAGTTGACGAGCAGTACTTC. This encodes CASSPRTAGVDEQYF.